This T cell receptor (beta chain) appears in the sequencing data of a study of blood T cell repertoires in COVID-19. Study-level information: COVID-19 samples, acute and convalescent, were from the United States, Italy and Spain. Sources were T cells, B-cell-depleted T cells, or PBMCs; the material itself was cDNA or gDNA.

V was pared by 6 bases and J by 5 bases, with 9 bases of the junction left unmatched. Germline CDR1 is SNHLY and CDR2 is FYNNEI. The CDR3 has 15 residues. Per the authors' pipeline: For nucleated cells, counts were estimated from reference gene primer amplification. Generated by immunoSEQ multiplex PCR, the TCRdb table keeps only in-frame clones and is missing some. V and J calls and clone size are given by that table; D and trimming were obtained from the DNA. The table has about 39,000 clones, 85% seen once; the top ten hold roughly 9.9%. The clonotype was recovered from a human donor in a cohort sampled during active COVID-19. The chain combines TRBV2 with TRBJ1-5, with 8 bases lining up with TRBD1. Sequenced sample: peripheral blood. The CDR3 here is CASSQKQGGYQPQHF. In DNA, the CDR3 is TGTGCCAGCAGCCAGAAACAGGGGGGGTATCAGCCCCAGCATTTT. The whole variable domain, remainder taken from reference TRBV2 and TRBJ1-5, is EPEVTQTPSHQVTQMGQEVILRCVPISNHLYFYWYRQILGQKVEFLVSFYNNEISEKSEIFDDQFSVERPDGSNFTLKIRSTKLEDSAMYFCASSQKQGGYQPQHFGDGTRLSIL.